This passage covers 20 T cell receptor beta chains from one sample sequenced in a study of cytomegalovirus exposure and HLA in healthy donors. Vbeta (60) and Jbeta (13) primers were used in the PCR. Repertoires were generated with immunoSEQ multiplex PCR, while TCRdb's copy carries only in-frame clones and drops some. The sample includes 150,000 or so clones, roughly 85% of them seen just once. The sample comprised PBMCs. These receptors were collected from a man aged 18 to 35 in good health and CMV-seropositive.

The chain joins TRBV4-2 to TRBJ2-3, with TRBD2 identical over 7 bases. This CDR3 has 17 residues. V shed 3 bases and J 3 bases; nucleotides not matched to a gene: 12. The germline V gene has CDR1 LGHNA and CDR2 YNFKEQ. The CDR3 DNA follows: TGTGCCAGCAGCCAGAACTTTGGACTAGTTGGGACAGATACGCAGTATTTT. Residues: CASSQNFGLVGTDTQYF.

The sample holds one count of this clone. The CDR3 DNA follows: TGTGCCAGCAGCCAGGGACAGGGGGATGAAGCTTTCTTT. This codes for CASSQGQGDEAFF. This chain uses TRBV9 with TRBJ1-1; 11 bases are shared with TRBD1. The length of the CDR3 is 13 residues. J lost 7 bases, V lost 4 bases, and 3 bases had no gene match. Germline loops: CDR1 SGDLS, CDR2 YYNGEE. The full variable domain, rest sourced from reference TRBV9 and TRBJ1-1, is DSGVTQTPKHLITATGQRVTLRCSPRSGDLSVYWYQQSLDQGLQFLIQYYNGEERAKGNILERFSAQQFPDLHSELNLSSLELGDSALYFCASSQGQGDEAFFGQGTRLTVV.

The chain recombines TRBV4-1 with TRBJ2-5; TRBD1 or TRBD2 may be the D gene (6 bases each). The tail of the sequence fits TRBJ2-7 better, so the J call may be wrong. CDR1 is MGHRA and CDR2 is YSYEKL in the germline V gene. The CDR3 is 15 residues long. In nucleotides, the CDR3 is TGCGCCAGCAGCCAAGTGGCGGAGGGGGCCTACGAGCAGTACTTC. It translates to CASSQVAEGAYEQYF.

The count of this clone is one. The chain employs TRBV7-2 and TRBJ2-1, with TRBD2 matching 9 bases. With 2 bases clipped from V and 1 base from J, the junction kept 6 bases outside the gene matches. CDR3 length equals 17 residues. The germline V gene has CDR1 SGHTA and CDR2 FQGNSA. The CDR3 spells CASSLLGGGGSYNEQFF. CDR3 nucleotide sequence: TGTGCCAGCAGCTTACTTGGCGGGGGGGGGTCCTACAATGAGCAGTTCTTC.

The rearrangement uses TRBV9 and TRBJ1-1, with TRBD1 identical over 8 bases. Germline CDR1 is SGDLS and CDR2 is YYNGEE. The CDR3 spans 16 residues. With 0 bases clipped from V and 1 base from J, the junction kept 5 bases outside the gene matches. The CDR3 bases are TGTGCCAGCAGCGTAGACCCGGACAGGGAGAACACTGAAGCTTTCTTT. Residues: CASSVDPDRENTEAFF.

This clone was counted a single time. The rearrangement joins TRBV4-3 to TRBJ2-7; TRBD1 matches at 9 bases. The CDR3 spans 14 residues. J gave up 1 base and V 7 bases, and 5 bases lay outside the gene matches. Germline assignment: CDR1 LGHNA and CDR2 YSLEER. The CDR3 is CASKPGTGSYEQYF. CDR3 bases: TGCGCCAGCAAACCCGGGACAGGGTCCTACGAGCAGTACTTC.

As regards this clone: A junction end diverges from the germline sequence, so it may reflect a read error. Other DNA sequences in this specimen translate into the identical CDR3. The chain employs TRBV14 and TRBJ1-2; D unclear. Germline V gene sequence: CDR1 SGHDN, CDR2 FVKESK. The CDR3 has 12 residues. CDR3 in amino acids: CASSQVNSGYTF. The CDR3 nucleotides read TGTGCCAGTAGCCAAGTTAACAGCGGCTACACCTTC.

The chain uses TRBV4-3 and TRBJ1-2; 7 nucleotides match TRBD1. CDR3 length: 16 residues. Germline V gene lookup returns CDR1 LGHNA and CDR2 YSLEER. The ends lost 0 bases at V and 7 bases at J; junction bases unmatched: 11. The CDR3 nucleotides read TGCGCCAGCAGCCAAGATCCCGACAGGGTCGTACGTGGCTACACCTTC. Amino acids: CASSQDPDRVVRGYTF.

V is TRBV7-6 and J is TRBJ1-2, with D tentatively TRBD1 (6 bases). Germline values: CDR1 SGHVS, CDR2 FNYEAQ. Trimming took off 1 base at V and 2 bases at J, with 11 bases between the two ends. CDR3 length equals 15 residues. The CDR3 region has the DNA TGTGCCAGCAGCTTAGAGGCGGGGGCCAACTATGGCTACACCTTC. Its translation is CASSLEAGANYGYTF.

A few counts support this clone. The V gene is TRBV4-2, the J gene TRBJ1-1; D unresolved. V was cut by 1 base and J by 3 bases, with 6 bases left in between. Germline loops: CDR1 LGHNA, CDR2 YNFKEQ. The length of the CDR3 is 13 residues. The CDR3 nucleotides read TGTGCCAGCAGCCAAGGTGCAGACACTGAAGCTTTCTTT. Translating it yields CASSQGADTEAFF.

This clone appeared once. This chain joins TRBV2 and TRBJ1-5; 9 bases map to TRBD1. Germline values: CDR1 SNHLY, CDR2 FYNNEI. The CDR3 runs 17 residues. The V and J ends lost 4 bases and 1 base, in that order; junction bases with no gene match: 8. This CDR3 is CASSVRQGEGSNQPQHF. In nucleotides, the CDR3 is TGTGCCAGCAGTGTAAGACAGGGGGAGGGAAGCAATCAGCCCCAGCATTTT.

This sequence joins TRBV18 and TRBJ1-5; D is undetermined. CDR3 size: 15 residues. V was trimmed by 0 bases and J by 0 bases, leaving 6 bases between them. Germline lookup yields CDR1 KGHSH and CDR2 LQKENI. The CDR3: CASSPPSGSNQPQHF. CDR3 in DNA: TGTGCCAGCTCACCACCTAGTGGTAGCAATCAGCCCCAGCATTTT. The variable domain in full, completed from reference TRBV18 and TRBJ1-5, reads NAGVMQNPRHLVRRRGQEARLRCSPMKGHSHVYWYRQLPEEGLKFMVYLQKENIIDESGMPKERFSAEFPKEGPSILRIQQVVRGDSAAYFCASSPPSGSNQPQHFGDGTRLSIL.

V gene TRBV11-3 combines with J gene TRBJ1-1, with a tentative D call TRBD1 (5 bases). Germline values: CDR1 SGHNT, CDR2 YENEEA. CDR3 length equals 15 residues. Trimming took 5 bases from V and 5 from J, leaving 18 bases between them. CDR3 sequence (DNA): TGTGCCAGCAGCGGAAAAAGCAGGGTATGGACTGAAGCTTTCTTT. It is translated as CASSGKSRVWTEAFF.

V and J are TRBV6-1 and TRBJ1-1, with D tentatively TRBD1 (6 bases). Per the germline V gene, CDR1 is MNHNS and CDR2 is SASEGT. The CDR3 runs 14 residues. V was pared by 6 bases and J by 2 bases, with 13 bases between. This CDR3 is CASRSGHLNTEAFF. The CDR3 DNA reads as TGTGCCAGCAGGTCGGGACACCTAAACACTGAAGCTTTCTTT.

The sample holds a few counts of this clone. The J gene is TRBJ2-7, the V gene TRBV7-9, with TRBD2 matching 8 bases. The junction had 14 bases not matched to a gene; V was cut back by 4 bases and J by 3 bases. Germline assignment: CDR1 SEHNR and CDR2 FQNEAQ (reference sequence). The CDR3 has 17 residues. The CDR3 nucleotides are TGTGCCAGCAGCTCCGCCGTGAGCGGGGGTAGTTACTACGAGCAGTACTTC. It encodes CASSSAVSGGSYYEQYF.

The gene calls are TRBV11-2 and TRBJ2-7; D is unclear. Trimming removed 5 bases at V and 5 bases at J, with 13 bases between. The V gene's germline CDR1 is SGHAT and CDR2 FQNNGV. There are 13 residues in the CDR3. The CDR3 region has the DNA TGTGCCAGCAGCCTCCCGACTCTCCACGAGCAGTACTTC. As protein: CASSLPTLHEQYF.

This clone was detected a few times. The chain couples TRBV25-1 to TRBJ2-7, with 8 bases that match TRBD1. Trimming at V came to 2 bases and at J to 4 bases, leaving 4 bases not matched to a gene. Germline-derived CDR1 and CDR2 are MGHDK and SYGVNS. The CDR3 has 14 residues. DNA for the CDR3: TGTGCCAGCAGTGAAGCAGGGGGCGGTTACGAGCAGTACTTC. Translated, it gives CASSEAGGGYEQYF.

This sequence joins TRBV10-3 and TRBJ1-2; 9 bases are a match to TRBD1. The germline V gene encodes CDR1 ENHRY and CDR2 SYGVKD. V dropped 6 bases and J dropped 8; count of bases not matched to a gene: 7. The CDR3 runs to 13 residues. This chain's CDR3 is CAIRLQGASGYTF. Written as DNA, the CDR3 is TGTGCCATCAGACTACAGGGGGCTTCAGGCTACACCTTC.

The rearrangement joins TRBV10-3 to TRBJ2-3, with a weak D call TRBD1 (7 bases). This CDR3 contains 14 residues. Germline CDR1 reads ENHRY; CDR2 reads SYGVKD. The V and J ends lost 8 bases and 3 bases respectively, with 15 bases between them. CDR3 loop: CAIQGGVMTDTQYF. The CDR3 DNA reads as TGTGCCATCCAGGGGGGCGTCATGACAGATACGCAGTATTTT.

The chain combines TRBV7-2 with TRBJ1-1; D is possibly TRBD1 (5 bases). The CDR3 contains 14 residues. CDR1 is SGHTA, CDR2 FQGNSA, per germline. Trimming cost V 5 bases and J 1 base, with 11 bases left between them. The CDR3 DNA follows: TGTGCCAGCAGCGAGGGACTGCAGAACACTGAAGCTTTCTTT. It translates to CASSEGLQNTEAFF.